The clone carrying this TCR beta chain showed up just a few times. The data were obtained in a study of tumour-infiltrating T cells in Burkitt lymphoma. On the study more broadly: Productive clonality predicted overall and progression-free survival.

Produced via immunoSEQ multiplex PCR; TCRdb's table is partial and in-frame only. The table has 3,500 to 4,500 clones, about 88% seen once. V was trimmed by 5 bases and J by 3 bases, leaving 5 bases between them. The CDR3 sequence is 11 residues long. Looked up from germline, CDR1 is SGHTA and CDR2 is FQGNSA. This receptor was taken from a human donor with diffuse large B-cell lymphoma. Some clones in this sample may be carry-over from other donors' samples. Sequenced sample: tumor tissue. The V and J genes are TRBV7-2 and TRBJ2-7, with D uncertain. The CDR3 bases are TGTGCCAGCAGCAACAACTACGAGCAGTACTTC. Translation: CASSNNYEQYF.